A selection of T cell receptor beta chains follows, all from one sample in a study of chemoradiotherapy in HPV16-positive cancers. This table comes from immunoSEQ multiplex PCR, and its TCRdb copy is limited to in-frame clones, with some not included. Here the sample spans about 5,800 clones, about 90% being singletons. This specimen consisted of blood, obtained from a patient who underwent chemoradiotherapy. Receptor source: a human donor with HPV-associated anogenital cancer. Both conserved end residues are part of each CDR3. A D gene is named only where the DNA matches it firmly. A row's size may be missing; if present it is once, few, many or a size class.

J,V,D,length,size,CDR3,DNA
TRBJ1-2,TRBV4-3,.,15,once,CASSQDHSENYGYTF,TGCGCCAGCAGCCAAGACCACAGCGAAAACTATGGCTACACCTTC
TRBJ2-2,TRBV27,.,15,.,CASSLRGQNTGELFF,TGTGCCAGCAGTCTGCGGGGACAGAACACCGGGGAGCTGTTTTTT
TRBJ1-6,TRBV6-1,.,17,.,CASSDLWSGGLNSPLHF,TGTGCCAGCAGTGATTTGTGGTCGGGGGGCCTAAATTCACCCCTCCACTTT
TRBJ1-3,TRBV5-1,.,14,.,CASSLAGAGNTIYF,TGCGCCAGCAGCTTGGCTGGGGCTGGAAACACCATATATTTT
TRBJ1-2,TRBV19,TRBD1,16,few,CASSIGWTGRGGGYTF,TGTGCCAGTAGTATAGGATGGACAGGGAGAGGAGGTGGCTACACCTTC
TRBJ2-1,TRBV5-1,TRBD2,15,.,CASSDGTSGNNEQFF,TGCGCCAGCAGCGACGGGACTAGCGGGAACAATGAGCAGTTCTTC
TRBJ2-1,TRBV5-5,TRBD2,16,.,CASSPRLAETYNEQFF,TGTGCCAGCAGCCCCCGACTAGCGGAGACCTACAATGAGCAGTTCTTC
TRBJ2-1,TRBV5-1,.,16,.,CASSLGQAPTYNEQFF,TGCGCCAGCAGCTTGGGACAGGCGCCCACCTACAATGAGCAGTTCTTC
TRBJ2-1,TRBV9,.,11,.,CASSVAYEQFF,TGTGCCAGCAGCGTAGCCTATGAGCAGTTCTTC
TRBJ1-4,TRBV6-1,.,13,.,CASSGRRNEKLFF,TGTGCCAGCAGTGGTCGTCGGAATGAAAAACTGTTTTTT
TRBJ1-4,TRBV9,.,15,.,CASSVGGEHNEKLFF,TGTGCCAGCAGCGTAGGAGGGGAGCATAATGAAAAACTGTTTTTT
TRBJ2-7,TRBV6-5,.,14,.,CASSYRTATYEQYF,TGTGCCAGCAGTTACAGGACAGCAACCTACGAGCAGTACTTC
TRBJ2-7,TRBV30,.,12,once,CAWSRAAYEQYF,TGTGCCTGGAGTCGCGCCGCCTACGAGCAGTACTTC
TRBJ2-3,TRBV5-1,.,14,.,CASSLNRGRDTQYF,TGCGCCAGCAGCTTGAATCGGGGCCGGGATACGCAGTATTTT
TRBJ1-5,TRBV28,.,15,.,CASSLPHEATRPQHF,TGTGCCAGCAGTCTTCCACATGAGGCGACGAGACCCCAGCATTTT
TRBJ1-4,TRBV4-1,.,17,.,CASSQGGSTGSDEKLFF,TGCGCCAGCAGCCAAGGGGGCTCGACAGGAAGCGATGAAAAACTGTTTTTT
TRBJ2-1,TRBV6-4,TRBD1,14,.,CASSATGTGKEQFF,TGTGCCAGCAGCGCTACCGGGACAGGTAAAGAGCAGTTCTTC
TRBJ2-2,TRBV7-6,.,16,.,CASSLVRVGNTGELFF,TGTGCCAGCAGCTTAGTGAGGGTAGGGAACACCGGGGAGCTGTTTTTT
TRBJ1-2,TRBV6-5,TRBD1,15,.,CASRSKTGGVYGYTF,TGTGCCAGCAGATCCAAAACAGGGGGCGTATATGGCTACACCTTC
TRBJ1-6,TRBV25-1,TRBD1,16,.,CASSDPPGGGNSPLHF,TGTGCCAGCAGTGACCCCCCAGGGGGGGGCAATTCACCCCTCCACTTT
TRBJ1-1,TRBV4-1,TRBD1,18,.,CASSQAPQGPIPNTEAFF,TGCGCCAGCAGCCAAGCGCCACAGGGGCCGATTCCGAACACTGAAGCTTTCTTT
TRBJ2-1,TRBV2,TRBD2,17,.,CASSEGPSGSSYNEQFF,TGTGCCAGCAGTGAAGGCCCTAGCGGAAGCTCCTACAATGAGCAGTTCTTC
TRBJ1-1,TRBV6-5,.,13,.,CATHDSTNTEAFF,TGTGCCACCCACGACTCAACGAACACTGAAGCTTTCTTT
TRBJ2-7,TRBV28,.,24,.,CASSQLGGSAGEARTVSTIYEQYF,TGTGCCAGCAGTCAGTTAGGCGGGTCGGCGGGGGAAGCGAGGACAGTGTCAACTATCTACGAGCAGTACTTC
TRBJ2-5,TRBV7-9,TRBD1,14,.,CASRVTGAQETQYF,TGTGCCAGCAGGGTTACAGGGGCCCAAGAGACCCAGTACTTC
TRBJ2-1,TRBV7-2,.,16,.,CASSLYTGVFNNEQFF,TGTGCCAGCAGCTTATACACGGGGGTCTTTAACAATGAGCAGTTCTTC
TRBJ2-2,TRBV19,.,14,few,CASSMGWNTGELFF,TGTGCCAGTAGTATGGGCTGGAACACCGGGGAGCTGTTTTTT
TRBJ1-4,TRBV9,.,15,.,CASSYREGLTEKLFF,TGTGCCAGCAGCTACCGAGAGGGCTTAACTGAAAAACTGTTTTTT
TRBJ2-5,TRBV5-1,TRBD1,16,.,CASSISGQGRLETQYF,TGCGCCAGCAGCATTTCGGGACAGGGTCGGCTGGAGACCCAGTACTTC